Each of the 7 T cell receptor beta chains below was sequenced from the same sample in a study of breast tumors, draining lymph nodes, adjacent tissues. Each CDR3 protein is one row after TCRdb ran MiXCR on the multiplex PCR reads. The sample yields about 7,600 distinct CDR3 sequences, over 60% seen once. Sequenced material: tumor-adjacent breast tissue. Source of these receptors: a female donor with breast cancer. Some clones in this sample may be carry-over from other donors' samples.

The chain couples TRBV12-3 or TRBV12-4 to TRBJ1-2, with D maybe TRBD1 (5 bases). This CDR3 spans 14 amino acids. V lost 0 bases and J lost 8, with 13 bases in between. CDR3 protein: CASSLAQAAGGYTF. CDR3 bases: TGTGCCAGCAGTTTAGCTCAGGCCGCAGGGGGCTACACCTTC.

This clonotype is termed medium-sized. The chain recombines TRBV2 with TRBJ1-4; no clear D. Per germline, CDR1 SNHLY and CDR2 FYNNEI. V lost 6 bases and J lost 5, with 19 bases in between. The CDR3 length is 16 residues. CDR3 residues: CASSEPATWSNEKLFF. CDR3 sequence (DNA): TGTGCCAGCAGCGAACCCGCAACCTGGTCCAATGAAAAACTGTTTTTT.

The chain has TRBV27 and TRBJ1-1; unclear D gene. The V end was cut by 0 bases, the J end by 2 bases, with 7 bases between. This CDR3 is 14 amino acids long. Germline CDR1 and CDR2: MNHEY and SMNVEV (reference sequence). In DNA form, the CDR3 reads TGTGCCAGCAGTTTATCCCCCGGAAACACTGAAGCTTTCTTT. Translating it yields CASSLSPGNTEAFF.

The V call is TRBV20-1, the J call TRBJ2-5; 10 bases are a match to TRBD2. Unmatched junction bases numbered 8, after V lost 6 bases and J lost 1 base. The germline CDR1 and CDR2 sequences are DFQATT and SNEGSKA (reference sequence). The CDR3 length is 15 residues. The CDR3 DNA reads as TGCAGTGCCCCAAACAAGCGGGAGGGCCAAGAGACCCAGTACTTC. Its translation is CSAPNKREGQETQYF.

This clonotype was observed at least ten times. The J gene is TRBJ2-3, the V gene TRBV12-3 or TRBV12-4, with D perhaps matching TRBD1 (5 bases). The CDR3 has 15 residues. Trimming cost V 3 bases and J 1 base, with 11 bases left between them. Here the CDR3 DNA reads TGTGCCAGCAGTTTTGCCAGGGTTGGCACAGATACGCAGTATTTT. It codes for CASSFARVGTDTQYF.

The chain employs TRBV7-8 and TRBJ2-5; 8 bases line up with TRBD1. V lost 1 base, J lost 4 bases, and 5 bases stayed unmatched. CDR3 length: 15 amino acids. CDR1 is SGHVS, CDR2 FQNEAQ, per germline. The CDR3 DNA follows: TGTGCCAGCAGCTTAGAACAGGGGGGCCGAGAGACCCAGTACTTC. Translating gives CASSLEQGGRETQYF.

This chain joins TRBV20-1 and TRBJ2-5; maybe TRBD1 (6 bases). The length of the CDR3 is 15 residues. Per the germline V gene, CDR1 is DFQATT and CDR2 is SNEGSKA (reference sequence). Trimming took 0 bases from V and 5 from J, leaving 16 bases between them. The CDR3 protein is CSARDVGGAVETQYF. Here the CDR3 DNA reads TGCAGTGCTAGAGATGTAGGGGGAGCAGTTGAGACCCAGTACTTC.